This T cell receptor (beta chain) was found in a study of CD8+CD57+ T cells in acquired aplastic anemia. Study summary: Yields of DNA that came from sorted CD4+ and CD8+ cells averaged approximately 3.5 ug. Whole-study results and caveats: No significant difference in CD8+ Simpson's diversity was found between patients and controls. Some 31 CD8+ CDR3 sequences were shared between patients and controls.

A note on this clonotype: What it recognizes is unknown.

Genomic DNA templated the TCR beta VDJ and CDR3 profiling. MiXCR, applied by TCRdb to the reads, yields one record per CDR3 protein. The sample consists of over 150,000 distinct CDR3 sequences, about 60% of them appearing once. Trimming stripped 0 bases from V and 5 bases from J, with 13 bases between. The CDR3 contains 15 residues. From germline, CDR1 is LGHNA and CDR2 YNFKEQ. Before being chosen for sequencing, patients had shown CD8+CD57+ cell expansion by flow cytometry. There was no therapy given to any patient before the blood sampling took place. This receptor was taken from a human donor with aplastic anemia. V and J are TRBV4-2 and TRBJ1-2; possible D gene TRBD1, 5 bases. The sequencing sample was made of sorted CD4+, CD8+, or CD8+CD57+ T cells (not recorded which) from PBMCs. The chain's CDR3 is CASSQEVGGRYGYTF. The CDR3 DNA reads as TGTGCCAGCAGCCAAGAAGTCGGGGGGAGGTATGGCTACACCTTC.